One sample yielded the 29 T cell receptor beta chains listed below, sequenced in a study of T cells in Graves' hyperthyroidism and ophthalmopathy. The CDR3 regions of TCR beta were amplified from RNA transcripts. A set of HTBI primers served as the primers for a first-round RT-PCR of the TCR CDR3. TCRdb re-analysed the multiplex PCR reads in MiXCR, keeping a single row per CDR3 protein. The data show fewer than 300,000 distinct CDR3 sequences, 13% to 15% seen once. Sequencing was done on a sample of blood. These receptors were obtained from a woman in her fifties or sixties with Graves' hyperthyroidism that later progressed to Graves' ophthalmopathy.

This chain connects TRBV4-2 to TRBJ2-1, with TRBD2 identical over 14 bases. Looked up from germline, CDR1 is LGHNA and CDR2 is YNFKEQ. Trimming removed 1 base from V and 9 bases from J; junction bases left unmatched: 17. The CDR3 has 20 amino acids. This CDR3 reads CASSQAFVGLAGVGLSEQFF. In nucleotides, the CDR3 is TGTGCCAGCAGCCAAGCGTTCGTGGGACTAGCGGGAGTAGGTTTAAGTGAGCAGTTCTTC.

This clonotype came up many times. The chain carries TRBV11-2 and TRBJ2-1, with 13 bases aligning to TRBD2. V shed 5 bases and J 6 bases; nucleotides not matched to a gene: 10. Germline lookup yields CDR1 SGHAT and CDR2 FQNNGV. CDR3 length equals 17 residues. The CDR3: CASSLGLAGVWGNEQFF. The DNA of the CDR3 is TGTGCCAGCAGCCTCGGACTAGCGGGAGTTTGGGGCAATGAGCAGTTCTTC.

This clonotype was counted only a few times. The chain has TRBV7-8 and TRBJ2-5; D perhaps matches TRBD2 (6 bases). The germline V gene has CDR1 SGHVS and CDR2 FQNEAQ. The CDR3 covers 13 residues. V lost 5 bases, J lost 4 bases, and 11 bases lay in between. In DNA form, the CDR3 reads TGTGCCAGCAGCCAAGGAGGGGTAGAGACCCAGTACTTC. This sequence encodes CASSQGGVETQYF.

This clonotype was seen at least ten times. The CDR3 DNA reads as TGCAGCGTGGGACAGGGGTCTGAGAACACTGAAGCTTTCTTT. It yields the protein CSVGQGSENTEAFF. J is TRBJ1-1 and V is TRBV29-1, with TRBD1 matching 10 bases. Germline CDR1 is SQVTM and CDR2 is ANQGSEA. The CDR3 extends over 14 amino acids. V was pared by 6 bases and J by 1 base, with 5 bases of the junction left unmatched. Full variable domain (outside the CDR3, taken from reference TRBV29-1 and TRBJ1-1): SAVISQKPSRDICQRGTSLTIQCQVDSQVTMMFWYRQQPGQSLTLIATANQGSEATYESGFVIDKFPISRPNLTFSTLTVSNMSPEDSSIYLCSVGQGSENTEAFFGQGTRLTVV.

Worth noting for this clonotype: Since a much larger clone is just one base distant, this may be a read error. The chain is built from TRBV28 and TRBJ1-2; possible D gene TRBD1, 5 bases. Germline V gene data show CDR1 as MDHEN and CDR2 as SYDVKM. The CDR3 totals 13 residues. In DNA form, the CDR3 reads TGTGCCAGCGGTTTGCCAGGGTCGTATGGCTACACCTTC. Protein: CASGLPGSYGYTF.

The chain is built from TRBV18 and TRBJ2-2, with D uncertain. Trimming stripped 5 bases from V and 8 bases from J, with 15 bases between. Germline assignment: CDR1 KGHSH and CDR2 LQKENI. This CDR3 has 14 residues. The CDR3 sequence: CASSLDPQGGELFF. Here the CDR3 DNA reads TGTGCCAGCTCATTAGACCCCCAAGGAGGGGAGCTGTTTTTT. The variable domain in full, with the rest retrieved from reference TRBV18 and TRBJ2-2, is NAGVMQNPRHLVRRRGQEARLRCSPMKGHSHVYWYRQLPEEGLKFMVYLQKENIIDESGMPKERFSAEFPKEGPSILRIQQVVRGDSAAYFCASSLDPQGGELFFGEGSRLTVL.

This clonotype occurred a few times. The chain recombines TRBV7-9 with TRBJ1-4; D is possibly TRBD1 (6 bases). The V gene's germline CDR1 is SEHNR and CDR2 FQNEAQ (reference sequence). Trimming removed 10 bases at V and 7 bases at J, with 16 bases between. This CDR3 spans 13 amino acids. The CDR3 sequence: CATRGAGAEKLFF. The CDR3 DNA reads TGTGCCACCCGAGGAGCAGGGGCTGAAAAACTGTTTTTT.

The chain has TRBV4-1 and TRBJ2-7, with D perhaps TRBD2 (5 bases). V lost 1 base and J 2 bases, leaving 18 bases between the germline ends. Germline V gene sequence: CDR1 MGHRA, CDR2 YSYEKL. This CDR3 has 17 amino acids. CDR3 protein: CASSQGLLYMGAYEQYF. The CDR3 nucleotides read TGCGCCAGCAGCCAAGGACTCCTTTACATGGGAGCCTACGAGCAGTACTTC.

This clonotype showed up many times. The chain is built from TRBV29-1 and TRBJ2-2, with 8 bases lining up with TRBD1. The germline gives CDR1 SQVTM, CDR2 ANQGSEA. J lost 4 bases, V lost 4 bases, and 5 bases had no gene match. The CDR3 covers 14 residues. The CDR3 sequence: CSVGTGWGTGELFF. The DNA of the CDR3 is TGCAGCGTTGGGACAGGGTGGGGCACCGGGGAGCTGTTTTTT.

This clonotype has at least ten counts. The chain is built from TRBV24-1 and TRBJ1-1, with D perhaps TRBD1 (5 bases). The CDR3 sequence is 15 residues long. Trimming shortened V by 4 bases and J by 2 bases, and 13 bases separated the two germline ends. The germline CDR1 and CDR2 sequences are KGHDR and SFDVKD. CDR3 loop: CATSDSGTGNTEAFF. DNA of the CDR3: TGTGCCACCAGTGACTCAGGGACGGGCAACACTGAAGCTTTCTTT.

This clonotype was observed at least ten times. This chain connects TRBV2 to TRBJ2-3, with a possible D match to TRBD2 (5 bases). Germline CDR1 is SNHLY and CDR2 is FYNNEI. Trimming took off 7 bases at V and 2 bases at J, with 16 bases between the two ends. CDR3 size: 15 residues. The CDR3 sequence: CASKGAPLNTDTQYF. In DNA, the CDR3 is TGTGCCAGCAAGGGAGCGCCCCTGAACACAGATACGCAGTATTTT.

This clonotype was seen more than once but under ten times. The DNA of the CDR3 is TGCGCCAGCAGCTTCCGGGACGGCAATGAGCAGTTCTTC. This gives the protein CASSFRDGNEQFF. V is TRBV5-1 and J is TRBJ2-1; D tentatively fits TRBD1 or TRBD2 (5 bases each). Deletions cut 2 bases from V and 6 bases from J, with 9 bases between. The CDR3 extends over 13 amino acids. Looked up from germline, CDR1 is SGHRS and CDR2 is YFSETQ.

This clonotype showed up many times. The genes are TRBV28 and TRBJ2-4, with a weak D call TRBD2 (6 bases). CDR3 length: 18 residues. The V and J ends lost 3 bases and 1 base respectively, with 19 bases between them. Germline V CDR1 and CDR2: MDHEN, SYDVKM. CDR3 in DNA: TGTGCCAGCAGTTTGGCGGGACTCCTGGGAAGGGCCAAAAACATTCAGTACTTC. Translation: CASSLAGLLGRAKNIQYF.

This clonotype came up a few times. The V gene is TRBV2, the J gene TRBJ1-2, with TRBD1 identical over 8 bases. Trimming at V came to 6 bases and at J to 8 bases, leaving 11 bases not matched to a gene. The CDR3 loop spans 14 amino acids. The germline CDR1 and CDR2 sequences are SNHLY and FYNNEI. CDR3 nucleotides: TGTGCCAGCAGGGAGACAACAGGGGGAGGGGGCTACACCTTC. Protein: CASRETTGGGGYTF. The complete variable domain, with remaining parts taken from reference TRBV2 and TRBJ1-2, reads EPEVTQTPSHQVTQMGQEVILRCVPISNHLYFYWYRQILGQKVEFLVSFYNNEISEKSEIFDDQFSVERPDGSNFTLKIRSTKLEDSAMYFCASRETTGGGGYTFGSGTRLTVV.

This clonotype was observed a handful of times. V gene TRBV15 combines with J gene TRBJ2-3; a possible D gene is TRBD2 (5 bases). Germline V CDR1 and CDR2: LNHNV, YYDKDF (reference sequence). The CDR3 has 16 amino acids. The germline V and J ends were trimmed by 0 bases and 0 bases, with 10 bases remaining between them. CDR3 amino acids: CATSRDRSGSTDTQYF. Here the CDR3 DNA reads TGTGCCACCAGCAGAGATCGAAGCGGTAGCACAGATACGCAGTATTTT. Full variable domain (missing parts from reference TRBV15 and TRBJ2-3): DAMVIQNPRYQVTQFGKPVTLSCSQTLNHNVMYWYQQKSSQAPKLLFHYYDKDFNNEADTPDNFQSRRPNTSFCFLDIRSPGLGDTAMYLCATSRDRSGSTDTQYFGPGTRLTVL.

With respect to this clonotype: This sequence may be a read error, since a much larger clone differs from it by one base. The chain links TRBV6-1 to TRBJ2-7; weak D call: TRBD1 (5 bases). The CDR3 has 15 residues. Germline V gene sequence: CDR1 MNHNS, CDR2 SASEGT. CDR3 sequence (DNA): TGTGCCAGCAGTGAATTCACAGGTCGTAGGTACGGGCAGTACTTC. This codes for CASSEFTGRRYGQYF.

Concerning this clonotype itself: This may be a read error: a much more frequent sequence differs by one nucleotide. This chain joins TRBV7-2 and TRBJ2-4, with D hard to call. Trimming took 1 base from V and 7 from J, leaving 26 bases between them. Germline loops: CDR1 SGHTA, CDR2 FQGNSA. The CDR3 length is 19 residues. CDR3 sequence (DNA): TGTGCCAGCAGCTTAGGCGATATACAAAGGCCGAGAACCGGGAACATTCAGTACTTC. It codes for CASSLGDIQRPRTGNIQYF.

The V call is TRBV7-3, the J call TRBJ2-2; TRBD2 might be the D (5 bases). V lost 5 bases to trimming and J lost 0 bases, with 10 bases between them. CDR3 length: 15 residues. From germline, CDR1 is SGHTA and CDR2 FQGTGA. DNA for the CDR3: TGTGCCAGCAGCCATAGCGTTCCGAACACCGGGGAGCTGTTTTTT. This gives the protein CASSHSVPNTGELFF.

This clonotype appeared a few times. The chain is built from TRBV7-9 and TRBJ2-3; 15 bases match TRBD2. V was clipped by 3 bases and J by 2 bases; unmatched bases: 9. This CDR3 is built from 19 residues. Germline CDR1 is SEHNR and CDR2 is FQNEAQ (reference sequence). The CDR3 loop reads CASSFSGLAGGPHTDTQYF. DNA of the CDR3: TGTGCCAGCAGCTTCTCAGGACTAGCGGGAGGGCCTCACACAGATACGCAGTATTTT. The full variable domain, with the rest looked up from reference TRBV7-9 and TRBJ2-3, is DTGVSQNPRHKITKRGQNVTFRCDPISEHNRLYWYRQTLGQGPEFLTYFQNEAQLEKSRLLSDRFSAERPKGSFSTLEIQRTEQGDSAMYLCASSFSGLAGGPHTDTQYFGPGTRLTVL.

This clonotype turned up a few times. The chain employs TRBV5-1 and TRBJ2-7; 8 bases map to TRBD1. Germline V gene lookup returns CDR1 SGHRS and CDR2 YFSETQ. The CDR3 totals 14 residues. V shed 5 bases, J shed 4 bases, and the junction held 8 bases outside the gene matches. For the CDR3, the DNA is TGCGCCAGCAGAACAGGGGGACTGAGTTACGAGCAGTACTTC. The encoded protein is CASRTGGLSYEQYF.

This clonotype was recorded at least ten times. The V and J genes are TRBV29-1 and TRBJ2-3; D perhaps matches TRBD2 (5 bases). Between the trimmed V and J ends, which lost 6 bases and 1 base, there was a span of 17 bases. Per germline, CDR1 SQVTM and CDR2 ANQGSEA. The CDR3 is 15 amino acids. The CDR3 sequence is CSVTVAGQRTDTQYF. The CDR3 nucleotides read TGCAGCGTCACCGTTGCGGGTCAGCGCACAGATACGCAGTATTTT.

This clonotype was detected ten times or more. The rearrangement uses TRBV18 and TRBJ2-6; 7 positions agree with TRBD1. With V trimmed by 0 bases and J by 1 base, 3 bases remained unmatched. Germline V gene lookup returns CDR1 KGHSH and CDR2 LQKENI. There are 17 residues in the CDR3. This chain's CDR3 is CASSPPGQRSGANVLTF. CDR3 in DNA: TGTGCCAGCTCACCACCGGGACAGCGTTCTGGGGCCAACGTCCTGACTTTC.

A remark on this clonotype: With a much larger clone just one base away, this may be a read error. The chain carries TRBV28 and TRBJ1-1; D is unclear. Germline CDR1 MDHEN, CDR2 SYDVKM. The CDR3 totals 12 residues. CDR3 sequence: CANSLRLTEAFF. The CDR3 DNA follows: TGTGCCAACAGTTTAAGGCTCACTGAAGCTTTCTTT.

This clonotype has ten or more counts. The chain links TRBV20-1 to TRBJ2-1, with D perhaps TRBD2 (5 bases). Germline values: CDR1 DFQATT, CDR2 SNEGSKA (reference sequence). Trimming removed 3 bases at V and 7 bases at J, with 13 bases between. CDR3 length: 13 residues. CDR3 amino acids: CSARAGPGNEQFF. CDR3 coding DNA: TGCAGTGCTAGGGCCGGGCCGGGGAATGAGCAGTTCTTC.

The gene calls are TRBV20-1 and TRBJ2-1, with a weak D call TRBD2 (5 bases). V was shortened by 6 bases and J by 4 bases, with 16 bases between the two germline ends. Germline V gene data show CDR1 as DFQATT and CDR2 as SNEGSKA (reference sequence). There are 14 residues in the CDR3. This chain's CDR3 is CSAPSISEYNEQFF. The CDR3 DNA is TGCAGTGCGCCTAGCATATCGGAGTACAATGAGCAGTTCTTC.

This clonotype was picked up many times. This chain uses TRBV6-1 with TRBJ1-2; D is possibly TRBD1 (6 bases). V was trimmed by 7 bases and J by 8 bases, leaving 14 bases between them. The CDR3 runs to 12 residues. CDR1 and CDR2 (germline): MNHNS, SASEGT. The CDR3 reads CASNTNRDGYTF. The CDR3 DNA sequence: TGTGCCAGCAACACGAACAGGGACGGCTACACCTTC.

This chain links TRBV6-5 with TRBJ1-5; D is uncertain. V dropped 0 bases and J dropped 3 bases, with 9 bases sitting between them. The CDR3 consists of 15 residues. The V gene's germline CDR1 is MNHEY and CDR2 SVGAGI. CDR3 in amino acids: CASSYSDGTNQPQHF. CDR3 nucleotide sequence: TGTGCCAGCAGTTACTCGGACGGAACCAATCAGCCCCAGCATTTT.

In its sample, this clonotype was seen many times. The CDR3 loop is CASSPRRANYGYTF. CDR3 DNA: TGTGCCAGCAGCCCCCGGCGTGCTAACTATGGCTACACCTTC. This chain joins TRBV3-1 and TRBJ1-2; D is unclear. V was pared by 4 bases and J by 0 bases, with 9 bases between. Germline CDR1 and CDR2: LGHDT and YNNKEL (reference sequence). CDR3 length equals 14 residues.

This clonotype turned up a few times. The CDR3 region has the DNA TGCGCCAGCAGCTTGTTTCCGGGAGGGCCGTACGAGCAGTACTTC. This gives the protein CASSLFPGGPYEQYF. J is TRBJ2-7 and V is TRBV5-1; TRBD2 agrees at 8 bases. Germline CDR1 reads SGHRS; CDR2 reads YFSETQ. After removal of 1 base from V and 4 bases from J, the junction contained 7 bases not matched to a gene. This CDR3 comprises 15 residues. The full variable domain, completed using reference TRBV5-1 and TRBJ2-7, is KAGVTQTPRYLIKTRGQQVTLSCSPISGHRSVSWYQQTPGQGLQFLFEYFSETQRNKGNFPGRFSGRQFSNSRSEMNVSTLELGDSALYLCASSLFPGGPYEQYFGPGTRLTVT.